A single sample is the source of the 10 T cell receptor beta chains below, sequenced in a study of T cell changes during pregnancy in multiple sclerosis. Here immunoSEQ multiplex PCR was the method, and the copy in TCRdb shows in-frame clones only, minus some. The sample has tens of thousands of clones, about 92% seen once; the top ten hold approximately 5%. The material sequenced was CD8+ T cells from peripheral blood mononuclear cells, taken in the first trimester of pregnancy. The receptors were sampled from a female donor with multiple sclerosis, enrolled in a pregnancy study.

This clone is medium-sized by share. The chain employs TRBV7-3 and TRBJ1-5; D unclear. Per germline, CDR1 SGHTA and CDR2 FQGTGA. Trimming took off 10 bases at V and 0 bases at J, with 22 bases between the two ends. The CDR3 contains 17 residues. CDR3 nucleotide sequence: TGTGCCAAAACAGCTGAGCTACGGAAGTATAGCAATCAGCCCCAGCATTTT. This gives the protein CAKTAELRKYSNQPQHF.

The chain couples TRBV18 to TRBJ2-7; possibly TRBD1 for D (6 bases). Germline CDR1 reads KGHSH; CDR2 reads LQKENI. The germline V and J ends were trimmed by 4 bases and 0 bases, with 10 bases remaining between them. This CDR3 is built from 14 residues. CDR3 residues: CASSQGQSSYEQYF. CDR3 DNA: TGTGCCAGCTCACAAGGACAGAGCTCCTACGAGCAGTACTTC.

V usage is TRBV7-9 and J usage is TRBJ2-3; D might be TRBD2 (5 bases). Trimming left V 5 bases short and J 4 bases short, with 16 bases between. Looked up from germline, CDR1 is SEHNR and CDR2 is FQNEAQ (reference sequence). The length of the CDR3 is 15 residues. The CDR3 protein is CASSQIKGRPDTQYF. The CDR3 DNA sequence: TGTGCCAGCAGCCAAATAAAAGGGAGACCAGATACGCAGTATTTT.

V usage is TRBV7-9 and J usage is TRBJ2-1; 10 bases are a match to TRBD2. This CDR3 comprises 18 residues. CDR1 is SEHNR and CDR2 is FQNEAQ in the germline V gene (reference sequence). V gave up 4 bases and J gave up 1 base; unmatched junction bases: 10. The CDR3: CASSSSSASGSSYNEQFF. The CDR3 region has the DNA TGTGCCAGCAGCTCTAGTAGTGCTAGCGGGAGTTCCTACAATGAGCAGTTCTTC. The whole variable domain, filled in from reference TRBV7-9 and TRBJ2-1, reads DTGVSQNPRHKITKRGQNVTFRCDPISEHNRLYWYRQTLGQGPEFLTYFQNEAQLEKSRLLSDRFSAERPKGSFSTLEIQRTEQGDSAMYLCASSSSSASGSSYNEQFFGPGTRLTVL.

The chain is built from TRBV9 and TRBJ2-6; TRBD2 matches 7 bases. Germline CDR1 and CDR2: SGDLS and YYNGEE. The CDR3 contains 15 residues. V lost 7 bases and J lost 0; bases outside the gene matches: 4. The DNA of the CDR3 is TGTGCCAGCGGTCGGGAGGACTCTGGGGCCAACGTCCTGACTTTC. Amino acids: CASGREDSGANVLTF.

DNA of the CDR3: TGTGCCAGCAGCTTTAGCCCCGGGACAGTTATTGGCTACACCTTC. It codes for CASSFSPGTVIGYTF. The V and J genes are TRBV5-5 and TRBJ1-2; TRBD1 aligns across 7 bases. CDR1 SGHKS and CDR2 YYEKEE come from the germline V gene (reference sequence). CDR3 length: 15 amino acids. Trimming took 2 bases from V and 7 from J; bases not matched to a gene: 11.

The rearrangement joins TRBV5-4 to TRBJ1-1; D is possibly TRBD1 (6 bases). Trimming cost V 5 bases and J 2 bases, with 10 bases left between them. The germline V gene encodes CDR1 SGHNT and CDR2 YYREEE (reference sequence). The CDR3 consists of 13 residues. The CDR3, as DNA: TGTGCCAGCAGGGACAGAGCTAACACTGAAGCTTTCTTT. Translation gives CASRDRANTEAFF.

The rearrangement uses TRBV7-8 and TRBJ1-5; D is unclear. The germline gives CDR1 SGHVS, CDR2 FQNEAQ. V shed 1 base and J shed 3 bases, with 10 bases lying between them. The CDR3 extends over 15 amino acids. Here the CDR3 DNA reads TGTGCCAGCAGCTTAGAATGGGCACCCAATCAGCCCCAGCATTTT. This encodes CASSLEWAPNQPQHF.

V and J are TRBV28 and TRBJ1-4; possibly TRBD1 for D (5 bases). The CDR3 has 13 amino acids. CDR1 is MDHEN, CDR2 SYDVKM, per germline. V shed 4 bases and J shed 10 bases, with 13 bases lying between them. CDR3 in DNA: TGTGCCAGCAGTTGGGGGGAAGGAGGAAAACTGTTTTTT. This sequence encodes CASSWGEGGKLFF.

The J gene is TRBJ2-1, the V gene TRBV13; 11 nucleotides match TRBD1. The trim removed 5 bases at V and 5 bases at J, leaving 8 bases unmatched. Germline V gene lookup returns CDR1 PRHDT and CDR2 FYEKMQ (reference sequence). CDR3 length: 16 amino acids. CDR3 sequence reads: CASSPRTGGAHNEQFF. The CDR3 DNA is TGTGCCAGCAGCCCTCGGACAGGGGGCGCGCACAATGAGCAGTTCTTC.